This TCR beta chain emerged from a study of shared clonotypes between healthy human individuals. The wider study: Each donor's CD4 naive and CD4 memory cells filled three plates apiece, CD8 naive two, and CD8 memory one.

On this clone itself: The antigen is unknown.

This CDR3 spans 15 amino acids. Trimming pared 3 bases from V and 4 bases from J, leaving 15 bases between. The germline V gene has CDR1 MNHNS and CDR2 SASEGT. Findings and caveats of the study: Sequencing depth was a factor that was expected to affect clonotype sharing among donors.

Cells designated naive CD8 were CD45RO-negative and were positively selected for CCR7, with terminally differentiated effector memory CD45RA+ cells excluded. Sorted-subset replicate PCR reactions were performed with around 210 ng DNA, corresponding to 30,000 to 35,000 T cell genomes. Measured with immunoSEQ multiplex PCR; TCRdb has only the in-frame clones, and not every one. This table holds about 2.1 million clones, around 93% found once. This clonotype originated in a man younger than 30 in good health. Some clones in this sample may be carry-over from other donors' samples. This chain links TRBV6-1 with TRBJ1-2, with a possible D match to TRBD1 (6 bases). The sequencing input was naive CD8+ T cells from PBMCs. DNA for the CDR3: TGTGCCAGCAGTGACTGGCCAGGGGAGAGCTATGGCTACACCTTC. This sequence encodes CASSDWPGESYGYTF.